The clone carrying this T cell receptor beta chain was observed many times. Its antigen is undetermined. TCR libraries were built in bulk with a published protocol and specific TCR primers. TCRdb itself ran the PCR reads through MiXCR, one entry per CDR3 protein. The sample shows around 460,000 distinct CDR3 sequences, over 20% of them seen only once. This CDR3 comprises 15 residues. Germline CDR1 MGHDK, CDR2 SYGVNS. J was trimmed by 0 bases and V by 5 bases; bases with no gene match: 6. These data originate in a study of molecular identifiers for immune sequencing clone quantification. Across the whole study: The replicate experiment used RNA from roughly 21,000 or 96,000 naive CD8 cells. This RNA was split into five aliquots, and four of them were sequenced.

General observations from the study: For highly expanded clones, sizes could be underestimated when identical TCR molecules share a barcode.

Naive CD8 T cells were FACS-sorted by CD8+CD4-CCR7+CD45RA+ markers. This chain uses TRBV25-1 with TRBJ2-7, with 8 bases aligning to TRBD1. Material for sequencing was naive CD8+ T cells from blood, with Jurkat cell RNA spiked in. Subset in this sample: FACS-sorted CD8+CD4-CCR7+CD45RA+ naive T cells. This sequence originates from a human donor in good health. Some libraries in this study had Jurkat cell RNA spiked in. CDR3 in DNA: TGTGCCAGCAGTCCCGGACAGGGTGACTCCTACGAGCAGTACTTC. Protein sequence: CASSPGQGDSYEQYF.